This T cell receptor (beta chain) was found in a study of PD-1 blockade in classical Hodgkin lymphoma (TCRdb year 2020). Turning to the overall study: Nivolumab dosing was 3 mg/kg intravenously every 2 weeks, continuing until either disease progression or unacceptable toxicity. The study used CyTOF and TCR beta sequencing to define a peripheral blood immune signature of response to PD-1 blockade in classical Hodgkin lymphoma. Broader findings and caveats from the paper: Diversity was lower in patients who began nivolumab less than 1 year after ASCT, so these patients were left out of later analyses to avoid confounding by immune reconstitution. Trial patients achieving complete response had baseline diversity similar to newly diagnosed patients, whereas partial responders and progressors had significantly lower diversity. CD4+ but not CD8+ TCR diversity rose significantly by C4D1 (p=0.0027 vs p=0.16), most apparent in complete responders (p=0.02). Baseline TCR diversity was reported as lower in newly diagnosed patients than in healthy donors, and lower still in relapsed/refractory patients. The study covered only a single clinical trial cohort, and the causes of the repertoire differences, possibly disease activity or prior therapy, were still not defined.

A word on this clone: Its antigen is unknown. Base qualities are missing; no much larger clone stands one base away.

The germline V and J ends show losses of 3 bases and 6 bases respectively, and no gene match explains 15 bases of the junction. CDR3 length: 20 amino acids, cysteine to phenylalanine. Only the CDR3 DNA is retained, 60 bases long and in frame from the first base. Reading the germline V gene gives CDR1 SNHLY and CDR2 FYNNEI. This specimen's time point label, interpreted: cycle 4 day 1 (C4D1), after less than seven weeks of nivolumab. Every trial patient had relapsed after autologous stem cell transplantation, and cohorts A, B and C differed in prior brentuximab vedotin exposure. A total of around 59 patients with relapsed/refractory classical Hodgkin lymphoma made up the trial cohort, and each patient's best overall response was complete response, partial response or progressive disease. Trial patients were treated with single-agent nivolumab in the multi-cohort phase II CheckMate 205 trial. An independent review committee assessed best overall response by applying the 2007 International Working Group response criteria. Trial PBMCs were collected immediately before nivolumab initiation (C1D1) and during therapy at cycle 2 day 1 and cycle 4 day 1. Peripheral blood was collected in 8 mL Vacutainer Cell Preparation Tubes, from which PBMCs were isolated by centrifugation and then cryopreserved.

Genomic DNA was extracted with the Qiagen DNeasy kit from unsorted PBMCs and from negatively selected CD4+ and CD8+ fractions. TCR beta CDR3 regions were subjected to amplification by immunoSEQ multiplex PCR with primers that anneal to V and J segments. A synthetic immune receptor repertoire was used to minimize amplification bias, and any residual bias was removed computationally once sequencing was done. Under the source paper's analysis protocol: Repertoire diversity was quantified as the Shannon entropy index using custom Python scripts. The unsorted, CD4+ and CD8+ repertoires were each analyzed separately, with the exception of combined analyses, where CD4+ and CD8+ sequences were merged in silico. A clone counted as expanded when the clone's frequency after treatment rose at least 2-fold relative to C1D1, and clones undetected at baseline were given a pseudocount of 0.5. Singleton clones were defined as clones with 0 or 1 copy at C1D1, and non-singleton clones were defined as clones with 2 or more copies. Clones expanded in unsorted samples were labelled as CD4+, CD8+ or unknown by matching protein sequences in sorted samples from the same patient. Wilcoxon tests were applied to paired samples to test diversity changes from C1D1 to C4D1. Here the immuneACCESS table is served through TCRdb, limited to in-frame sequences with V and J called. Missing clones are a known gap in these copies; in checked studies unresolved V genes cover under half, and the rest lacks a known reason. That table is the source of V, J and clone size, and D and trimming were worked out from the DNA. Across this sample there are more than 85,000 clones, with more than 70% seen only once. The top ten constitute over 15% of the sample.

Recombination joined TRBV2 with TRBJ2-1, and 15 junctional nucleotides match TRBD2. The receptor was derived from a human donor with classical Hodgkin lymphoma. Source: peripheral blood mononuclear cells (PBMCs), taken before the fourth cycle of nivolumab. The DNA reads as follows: TGTGCCAGCAGTGAGAATGTTAGGACTAGCGGGAGGGCCTTTGTCAATGAGCAGTTCTTC. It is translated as CASSENVRTSGRAFVNEQFF.